The present TCR beta chain was sequenced within a study of T cell repertoires in cytomegalovirus infection. General observations from the study: CMV-specific HLA-C-restricted TCR beta clonotypes dominated the ex vivo response.

After removal of 8 bases from V and 1 base from J, the junction contained 3 bases not matched to a gene. CDR1 WSHSY and CDR2 SAAADI come from the germline V gene. CDR3 length: 14 residues. Details on this clonotype: No antigen is known for it.

TCRdb reprocessed the reads with MiXCR, giving one entry per CDR3 protein. The table has approximately 130,000 distinct CDR3 sequences, 20% to 30% seen once. The sequence came from a human donor in good health (CMV status not recorded). Some clones in this sample may be carry-over from other donors' samples. The sample taken for sequencing was PBMCs, sequenced either directly or after in vitro stimulation (not recorded which). J is TRBJ1-1 and V is TRBV10-2, with 11 positions matching TRBD1. The CDR3: CASGQGAQNTEAFF. The CDR3 nucleotides read TGCGCCAGCGGACAGGGGGCGCAGAACACTGAAGCTTTCTTT.